This T cell receptor (beta chain) appears in the sequencing data of a study of cytomegalovirus exposure and HLA in healthy donors. The study, taken as a whole, reports: No immune exposure information besides CMV serostatus was available. Reportedly, a later analysis found an Asian-associated ancestry cluster had fewer N-insertions than the approximately 600-donor mean.

Germline V gene lookup returns CDR1 MNHNS and CDR2 SASEGT. Trimming took 5 bases from V and 5 from J, leaving 9 bases between them. The CDR3 length is 13 residues. Every donor was a healthy person donating bone marrow. This clone was observed once. Its antigen is not known. The study ran its PCR with 60 Vbeta and 13 Jbeta primers. Source study methods: Later work found 65 million to 100 million unique TCR beta chains, with 10 million to 14 million shared. Generated by immunoSEQ multiplex PCR, the TCRdb table keeps only in-frame clones and is missing some. D and trimming come from the DNA, and the V and J calls and clone size come from that table. This table has 200,000 to 250,000 clones, 70% to 85% appearing once.

The origin of this receptor is a girl aged 2 to 9 in good health and CMV-seronegative. This sequence joins TRBV6-1 and TRBJ1-4; weak D call: TRBD1 (6 bases). Sequencing was performed on PBMCs. The CDR3 sequence is CASSTGPNEKLFF. The CDR3 nucleotides are TGTGCCAGCAGTACAGGGCCCAATGAAAAACTGTTTTTT.